This T cell receptor (beta chain) was sequenced during a study of blood T cells in healthy people across ages. Study outcomes and limitations: Fewer expanded clones and more diversity marked long-lived versus aged donors.

Trimming left V 8 bases short and J 3 bases short, with 13 bases between. This CDR3 spans 13 amino acids. As to this clonotype: Its antigen is still unknown.

A second PCR, run for about 7 to 11 cycles, used a sample-barcoded 5' primer plus a J-beta primer mix. TCRdb recomputed calls from the 5' RACE reads with MiXCR, one row per CDR3 protein. The sample shows approximately 940,000 distinct CDR3 sequences, roughly 50% of them seen only once. This sequence joins TRBV12-3 or TRBV12-4 and TRBJ2-5; D perhaps matches TRBD2 (5 bases). This TCR derives from a man younger than 40 in good health. The material sequenced was blood. For the CDR3, the DNA is TGTGCCAGCGTTCCCGGGGTGGAAGAGACCCAGTACTTC. It codes for CASVPGVEETQYF.